The next 4 T cell receptor beta chains were all read from a single sample in a study of regulatory T cells in long-lasting Graves disease. The authors built TCR beta libraries using iRepertoire HTBI primers and Arm-PCR of CDR3 regions. TCRdb called the multiplex PCR reads again in MiXCR, with one record for every CDR3 protein. The sample includes 400,000 or so distinct CDR3 sequences, less than 25% seen only once; the top ten take 26%. The time point here: persistent/refractory GD, antithyroid drugs over 5 years with positive TRAb. After RNA was extracted from PBMCs, the TCR library was made from it. Sequencing used peripheral blood mononuclear cells (PBMCs), obtained when the disease was refractory, from a patient treated with antithyroid drugs. These receptors originate from a female donor with Graves disease.

This chain joins TRBV6-1 and TRBJ2-3; D unclear. Trimming shortened V by 8 bases and J by 5 bases, and 8 bases separated the two germline ends. CDR1 is MNHNS and CDR2 is SASEGT in the germline V gene. The CDR3 covers 11 residues. The CDR3 here is CASGIGDTQYF. The CDR3 region has the DNA TGTGCCAGCGGGATAGGAGATACGCAGTATTTT.

This clonotype appeared a single time. A much larger clonotype is one base distant, so this may be a read error. The chain employs TRBV3-1 and TRBJ1-2; D is ambiguous. Germline CDR1 is LGHDT and CDR2 is YNNKEL (reference sequence). The CDR3 is 14 residues long. The CDR3 bases are TGTGCCGGCAGCGACCACGGGAAGAAGTATGGCTACACCTTC. Amino acid sequence: CAGSDHGKKYGYTF.

This clonotype was observed a few times. V gene TRBV9 combines with J gene TRBJ1-2, with a tentative D call TRBD1 (6 bases). Germline V lookup: CDR1 SGDLS, CDR2 YYNGEE. The CDR3 has 13 residues. Trimming took 5 bases from V and 8 from J, leaving 16 bases between them. CDR3 nucleotides: TGTGCCAGCAGGGGGGCCGGCGGGGTCGGCTACACCTTC. Translation gives CASRGAGGVGYTF.

CDR3 residues: CASSATGGWGEQYF. CDR3 coding DNA: TGTGCCAGCAGCGCGACAGGGGGCTGGGGCGAGCAGTACTTC. The chain is built from TRBV12-3 or TRBV12-4 and TRBJ2-7, with 10 positions matching TRBD1. V shed 6 bases, J shed 6 bases, and the junction held 8 bases outside the gene matches. There are 14 residues in the CDR3.